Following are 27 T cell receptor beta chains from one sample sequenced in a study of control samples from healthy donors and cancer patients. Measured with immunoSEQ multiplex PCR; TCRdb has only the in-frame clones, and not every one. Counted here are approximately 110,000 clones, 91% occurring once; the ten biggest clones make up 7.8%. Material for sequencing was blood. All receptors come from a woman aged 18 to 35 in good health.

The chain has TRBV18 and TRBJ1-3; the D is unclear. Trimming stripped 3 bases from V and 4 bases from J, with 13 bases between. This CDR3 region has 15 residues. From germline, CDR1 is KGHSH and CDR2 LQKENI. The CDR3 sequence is CASSPVVPEGNTIYF. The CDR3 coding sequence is TGTGCCAGCTCACCGGTAGTGCCTGAGGGAAACACCATATATTTT.

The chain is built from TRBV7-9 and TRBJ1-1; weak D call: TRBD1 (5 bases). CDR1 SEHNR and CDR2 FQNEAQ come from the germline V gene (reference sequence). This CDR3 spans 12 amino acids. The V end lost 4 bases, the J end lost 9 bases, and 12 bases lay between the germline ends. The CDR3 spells CASSSGQTKAFF. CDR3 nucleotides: TGTGCCAGCAGCTCAGGGCAGACCAAAGCTTTCTTT.

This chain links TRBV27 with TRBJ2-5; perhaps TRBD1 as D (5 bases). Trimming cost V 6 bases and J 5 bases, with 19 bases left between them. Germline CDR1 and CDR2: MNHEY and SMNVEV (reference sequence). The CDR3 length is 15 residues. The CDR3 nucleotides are TGTGCCAGCAGACTCAATTGGGGCGATCTGGAGACCCAGTACTTC. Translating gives CASRLNWGDLETQYF.

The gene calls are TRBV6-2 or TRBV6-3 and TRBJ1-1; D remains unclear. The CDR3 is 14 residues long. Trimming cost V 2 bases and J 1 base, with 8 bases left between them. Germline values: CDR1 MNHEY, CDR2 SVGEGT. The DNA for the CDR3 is TGTGCCAGCAGTTACGGTTACGGGAACACTGAAGCTTTCTTT. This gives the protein CASSYGYGNTEAFF.

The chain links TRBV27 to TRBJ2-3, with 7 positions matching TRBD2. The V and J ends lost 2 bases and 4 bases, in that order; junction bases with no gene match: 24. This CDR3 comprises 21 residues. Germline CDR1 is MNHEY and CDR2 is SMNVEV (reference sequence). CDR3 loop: CASSLGFSVERGFLDSDTQYF. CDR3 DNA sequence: TGTGCCAGCAGTTTAGGATTCTCGGTCGAGCGGGGATTTCTCGACTCAGATACGCAGTATTTT.

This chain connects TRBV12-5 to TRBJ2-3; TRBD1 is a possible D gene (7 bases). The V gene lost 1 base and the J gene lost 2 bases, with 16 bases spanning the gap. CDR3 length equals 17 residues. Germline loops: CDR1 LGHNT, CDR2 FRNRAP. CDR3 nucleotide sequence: TGTGCTAGTGGTTTGGGACAGGGACTGCAGTACACAGATACGCAGTATTTT. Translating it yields CASGLGQGLQYTDTQYF. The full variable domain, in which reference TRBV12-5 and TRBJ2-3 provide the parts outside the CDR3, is DARVTQTPRHKVTEMGQEVTMRCQPILGHNTVFWYRQTMMQGLELLAYFRNRAPLDDSGMPKDRFSAEMPDATLATLKIQPSEPRDSAVYFCASGLGQGLQYTDTQYFGPGTRLTVL.

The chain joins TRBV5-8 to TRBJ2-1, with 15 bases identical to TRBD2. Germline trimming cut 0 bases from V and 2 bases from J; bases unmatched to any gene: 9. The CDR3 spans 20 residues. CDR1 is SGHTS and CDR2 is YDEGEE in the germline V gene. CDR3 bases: TGTGCCAGCAGCTTGGACGCCGGGACTAGCGGGAGGTTGGCCTACAATGAGCAGTTCTTC. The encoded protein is CASSLDAGTSGRLAYNEQFF.

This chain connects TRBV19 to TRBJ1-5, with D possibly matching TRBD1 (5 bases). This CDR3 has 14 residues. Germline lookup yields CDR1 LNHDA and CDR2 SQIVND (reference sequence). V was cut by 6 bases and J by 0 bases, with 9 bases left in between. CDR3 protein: CASSAGNSNQPQHF. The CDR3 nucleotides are TGTGCCAGTAGCGCAGGGAATAGCAATCAGCCCCAGCATTTT.

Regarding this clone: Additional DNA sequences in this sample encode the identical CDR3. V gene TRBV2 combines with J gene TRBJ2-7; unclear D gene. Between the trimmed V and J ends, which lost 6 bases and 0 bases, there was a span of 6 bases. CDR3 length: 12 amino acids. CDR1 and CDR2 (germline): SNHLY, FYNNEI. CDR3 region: CASSAGSYEQYF. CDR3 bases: TGTGCCAGCAGCGCCGGCTCCTACGAGCAGTACTTC. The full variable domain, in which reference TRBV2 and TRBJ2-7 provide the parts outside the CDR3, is EPEVTQTPSHQVTQMGQEVILRCVPISNHLYFYWYRQILGQKVEFLVSFYNNEISEKSEIFDDQFSVERPDGSNFTLKIRSTKLEDSAMYFCASSAGSYEQYFGPGTRLTVT.

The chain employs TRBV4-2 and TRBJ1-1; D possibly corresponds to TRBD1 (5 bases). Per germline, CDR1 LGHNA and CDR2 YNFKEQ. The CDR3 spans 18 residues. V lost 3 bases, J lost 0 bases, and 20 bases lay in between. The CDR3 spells CASSHPRTGLTMNTEAFF. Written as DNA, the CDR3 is TGTGCCAGCAGCCACCCGAGGACGGGGCTAACTATGAACACTGAAGCTTTCTTT.

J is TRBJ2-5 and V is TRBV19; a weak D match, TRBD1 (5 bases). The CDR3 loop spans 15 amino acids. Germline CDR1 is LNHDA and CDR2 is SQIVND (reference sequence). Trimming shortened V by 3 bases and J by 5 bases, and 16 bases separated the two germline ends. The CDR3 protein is CASSISAGLSETQYF. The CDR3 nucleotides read TGTGCCAGTAGTATCTCCGCAGGGCTTTCGGAGACCCAGTACTTC. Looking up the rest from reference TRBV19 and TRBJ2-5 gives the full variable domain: DGGITQSPKYLFRKEGQNVTLSCEQNLNHDAMYWYRQDPGQGLRLIYYSQIVNDFQKGDIAEGYSVSREKKESFPLTVTSAQKNPTAFYLCASSISAGLSETQYFGPGTRLLVL.

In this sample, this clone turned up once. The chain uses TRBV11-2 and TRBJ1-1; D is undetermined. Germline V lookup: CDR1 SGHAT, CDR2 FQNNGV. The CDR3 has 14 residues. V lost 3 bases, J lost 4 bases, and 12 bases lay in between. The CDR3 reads CASSLTGDGTEAFF. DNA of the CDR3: TGTGCCAGCAGCTTGACTGGGGATGGCACTGAAGCTTTCTTT.

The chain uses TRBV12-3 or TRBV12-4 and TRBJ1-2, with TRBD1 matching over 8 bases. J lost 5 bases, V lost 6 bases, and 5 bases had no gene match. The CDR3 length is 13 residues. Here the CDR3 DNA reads TGTGCCAGCAGCGACGACAGGGGTTATGGCTACACCTTC. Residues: CASSDDRGYGYTF.

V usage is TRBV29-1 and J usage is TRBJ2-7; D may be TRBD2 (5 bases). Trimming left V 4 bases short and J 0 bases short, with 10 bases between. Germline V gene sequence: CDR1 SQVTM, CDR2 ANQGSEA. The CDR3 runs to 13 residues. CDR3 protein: CSVADSISYEQYF. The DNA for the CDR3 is TGCAGCGTTGCGGACTCTATCTCCTACGAGCAGTACTTC.

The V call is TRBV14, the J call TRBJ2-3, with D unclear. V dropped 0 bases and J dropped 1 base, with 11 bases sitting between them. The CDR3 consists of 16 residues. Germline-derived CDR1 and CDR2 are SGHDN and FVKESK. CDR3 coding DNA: TGTGCCAGCAGCCAAGATCTTCTAGTGGGCACAGATACGCAGTATTTT. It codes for CASSQDLLVGTDTQYF. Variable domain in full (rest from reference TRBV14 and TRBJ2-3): EAGVTQFPSHSVIEKGQTVTLRCDPISGHDNLYWYRRVMGKEIKFLLHFVKESKQDESGMPNNRFLAERTGGTYSTLKVQPAELEDSGVYFCASSQDLLVGTDTQYFGPGTRLTVL.

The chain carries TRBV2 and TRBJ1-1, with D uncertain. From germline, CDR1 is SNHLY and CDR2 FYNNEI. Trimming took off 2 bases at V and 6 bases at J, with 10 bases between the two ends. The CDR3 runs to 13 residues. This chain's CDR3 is CASSELATAEAFF. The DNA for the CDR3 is TGTGCCAGCAGTGAACTTGCTACCGCTGAAGCTTTCTTT.

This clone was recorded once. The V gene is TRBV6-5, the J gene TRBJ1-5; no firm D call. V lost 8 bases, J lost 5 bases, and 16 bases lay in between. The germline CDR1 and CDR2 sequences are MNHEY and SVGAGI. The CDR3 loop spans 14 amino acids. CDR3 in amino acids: CASHSVGVDQPQHF. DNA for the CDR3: TGTGCCAGCCACAGTGTCGGGGTGGATCAGCCCCAGCATTTT.

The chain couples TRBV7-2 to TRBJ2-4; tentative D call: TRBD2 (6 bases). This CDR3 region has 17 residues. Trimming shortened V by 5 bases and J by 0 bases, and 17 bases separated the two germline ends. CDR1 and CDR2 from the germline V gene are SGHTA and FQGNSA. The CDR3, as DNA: TGTGCCAGCAGCCCGAGACCGGGGGTCCCAGCCAAAAACATTCAGTACTTC. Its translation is CASSPRPGVPAKNIQYF.

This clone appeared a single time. The CDR3 bases are TGTGCCAGCAGGTGGGACAGACAAGAGACCCAGTACTTC. The encoded protein is CASRWDRQETQYF. V usage is TRBV12-3 or TRBV12-4 and J usage is TRBJ2-5, with 7 bases that match TRBD1. The length of the CDR3 is 13 residues. Trimming at V came to 6 bases and at J to 2 bases, leaving 3 bases not matched to a gene.

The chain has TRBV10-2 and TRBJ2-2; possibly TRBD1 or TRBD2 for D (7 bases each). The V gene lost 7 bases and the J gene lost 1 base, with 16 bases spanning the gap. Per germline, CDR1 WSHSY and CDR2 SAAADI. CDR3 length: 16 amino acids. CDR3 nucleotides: TGCGCCAGCACAGGGGGGGTGGAGTGGAACACCGGGGAGCTGTTTTTT. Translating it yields CASTGGVEWNTGELFF.

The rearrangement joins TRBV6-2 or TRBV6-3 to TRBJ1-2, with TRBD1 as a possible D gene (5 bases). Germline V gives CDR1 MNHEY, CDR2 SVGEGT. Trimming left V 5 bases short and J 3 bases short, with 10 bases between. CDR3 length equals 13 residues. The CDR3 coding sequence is TGTGCCAGCAGTCCGGGGGGGGACTATGGCTACACCTTC. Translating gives CASSPGGDYGYTF.

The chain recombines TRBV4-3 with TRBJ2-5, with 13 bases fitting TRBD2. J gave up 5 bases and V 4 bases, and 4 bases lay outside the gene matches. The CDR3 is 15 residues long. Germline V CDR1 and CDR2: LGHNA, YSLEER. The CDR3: CASSLTSGRDETQYF. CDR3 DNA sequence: TGCGCCAGCAGCCTAACTAGCGGGAGGGATGAGACCCAGTACTTC.

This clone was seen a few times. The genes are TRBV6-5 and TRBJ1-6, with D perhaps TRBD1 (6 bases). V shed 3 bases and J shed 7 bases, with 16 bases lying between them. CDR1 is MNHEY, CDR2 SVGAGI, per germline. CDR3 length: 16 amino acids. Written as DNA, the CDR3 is TGTGCCAGCAGTTATTACGCCCGGGGGACAAATTCACCCCTCCACTTT. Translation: CASSYYARGTNSPLHF.

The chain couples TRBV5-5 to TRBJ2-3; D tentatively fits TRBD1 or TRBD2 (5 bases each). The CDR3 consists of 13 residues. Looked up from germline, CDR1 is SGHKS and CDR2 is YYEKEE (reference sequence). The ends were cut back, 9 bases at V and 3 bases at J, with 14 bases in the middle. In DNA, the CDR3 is TGTGCCACGGGGAGAGGGGCTACAGATACGCAGTATTTT. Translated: CATGRGATDTQYF.

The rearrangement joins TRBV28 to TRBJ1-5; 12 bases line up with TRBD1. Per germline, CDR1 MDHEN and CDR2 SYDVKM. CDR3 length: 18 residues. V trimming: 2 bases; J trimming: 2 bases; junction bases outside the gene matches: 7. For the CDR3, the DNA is TGTGCCAGCAGTTTACGGGACAGGGGGCCAAGTCGCAATCAGCCCCAGCATTTT. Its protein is CASSLRDRGPSRNQPQHF.

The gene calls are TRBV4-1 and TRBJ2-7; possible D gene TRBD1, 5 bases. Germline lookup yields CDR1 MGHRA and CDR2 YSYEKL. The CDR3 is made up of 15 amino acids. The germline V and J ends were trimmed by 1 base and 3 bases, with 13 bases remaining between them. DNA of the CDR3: TGCGCCAGCAGCCAAGGCGTTCAGGGTAGCTACGAGCAGTACTTC. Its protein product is CASSQGVQGSYEQYF.

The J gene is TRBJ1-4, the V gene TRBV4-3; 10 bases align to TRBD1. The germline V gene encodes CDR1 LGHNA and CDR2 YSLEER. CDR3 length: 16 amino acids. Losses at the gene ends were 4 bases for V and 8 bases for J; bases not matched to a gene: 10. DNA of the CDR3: TGCGCCAGCAGCCGGAATGAGGGACAGGGGAGGGAAAAACTGTTTTTT. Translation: CASSRNEGQGREKLFF.